This is a list of T cell receptor beta chains from one sample in a study of CD8+CD57+ T cells in acquired aplastic anemia. TCRdb analysed the reads with MiXCR anew, one entry per CDR3 protein. This table has about 210,000 distinct CDR3 sequences, about 59% appearing once. The sample consisted of sorted CD4+, CD8+, or CD8+CD57+ T cells (not recorded which) from PBMCs. The receptors were sampled from a human donor in good health. Each CDR3 is given with its conserved first and last residue.

v_call: TRBV7-9
j_call: TRBJ2-7
cdr3_aa: CASSLSAGQGNPEQYF

v_call: TRBV29-1
j_call: TRBJ1-1
cdr3_aa: CSVERNTEAFF

v_call: TRBV25-1
j_call: TRBJ2-1
cdr3_aa: CASSESGRTSGRASYNEQFF

v_call: TRBV7-8
j_call: TRBJ1-1
cdr3_aa: CASSLGTANTEAFF

v_call: TRBV9
j_call: TRBJ2-7
cdr3_aa: CARSPRGQSYEQYF

v_call: TRBV25-1
j_call: TRBJ2-5
cdr3_aa: CASRATGRLSETQYF

v_call: TRBV6-5
j_call: TRBJ1-1
cdr3_aa: CASNPGVVGEAFF

v_call: TRBV2
j_call: TRBJ1-3
cdr3_aa: CASRESGNTIYF

v_call: TRBV7-8
j_call: TRBJ2-7
cdr3_aa: CASRGGDAYEQYF

v_call: TRBV20-1
j_call: TRBJ1-4
cdr3_aa: CSADGGGTEKLFF

v_call: TRBV7-8
j_call: TRBJ1-5
cdr3_aa: CASSFSPDQPQHF

v_call: TRBV7-9
j_call: TRBJ1-5
cdr3_aa: CASSLERLSNQPQHF

v_call: TRBV13
j_call: TRBJ2-7
cdr3_aa: CASRIKASASYEQYF

v_call: TRBV7-8
j_call: TRBJ2-5
cdr3_aa: CANSPSGETQYF

v_call: TRBV9
j_call: TRBJ2-7
cdr3_aa: CASSVVGGGALFEQYF

v_call: TRBV4-3
j_call: TRBJ2-5
cdr3_aa: CASSQDVFGAETQYF

v_call: TRBV2
j_call: TRBJ2-7
cdr3_aa: CASSSSRTQYEQYF

v_call: TRBV5-1
j_call: TRBJ2-2
cdr3_aa: CASSHLTSGNTGELFF

v_call: TRBV5-5
j_call: TRBJ1-1
cdr3_aa: CASSLYAGASNTEAFF

v_call: TRBV9
j_call: TRBJ2-2
cdr3_aa: CASSYGGEPFF

v_call: TRBV2
j_call: TRBJ2-3
cdr3_aa: CASVGLLSTDTQYF

v_call: TRBV7-2
j_call: TRBJ2-7
cdr3_aa: CASSLGSTSGYEQYF

v_call: TRBV7-2
j_call: TRBJ2-7
cdr3_aa: CASSLGPTNSYEQYF

v_call: TRBV11-3
j_call: TRBJ2-3
cdr3_aa: CASSWTGSADTQYF

v_call: TRBV2
j_call: TRBJ2-6
cdr3_aa: CASSDPGPLSSGANVLTF

v_call: TRBV15
j_call: TRBJ2-7
cdr3_aa: CATSRDWSVHEQYF

v_call: TRBV7-7
j_call: TRBJ2-5
cdr3_aa: CASSLNFRFRETQYF

v_call: TRBV2
j_call: TRBJ1-5
cdr3_aa: CASSGGGLQSQHF

v_call: TRBV25-1
j_call: TRBJ2-1
cdr3_aa: CASSPVGGLDEQFF

v_call: TRBV5-8
j_call: TRBJ1-2
cdr3_aa: CASGAGAYYGYTF

v_call: TRBV7-8
j_call: TRBJ2-2
cdr3_aa: CVSSLGRAKGGELFF

v_call: TRBV19
j_call: TRBJ2-7
cdr3_aa: CASSMAAKSSYEQYF

v_call: TRBV2
j_call: TRBJ2-3
cdr3_aa: CASSGTTTDTQYF

v_call: TRBV9
j_call: TRBJ2-7
cdr3_aa: CASSVEAGGPIGHYEQYF

v_call: TRBV5-6
j_call: TRBJ1-6
cdr3_aa: CASSFGGTYNSPLHF

v_call: TRBV7-3
j_call: TRBJ2-7
cdr3_aa: CASSQGTGVNEQYF

v_call: TRBV7-9
j_call: TRBJ2-5
cdr3_aa: CASSYGQTPRETQYF

v_call: TRBV19
j_call: TRBJ2-1
cdr3_aa: CASSIVQTQGPNEQFF

v_call: TRBV10-3
j_call: TRBJ1-1
cdr3_aa: CAISPGLPNTEAFF

v_call: TRBV12-3/TRBV12-4
j_call: TRBJ2-7
cdr3_aa: CASSLEPVMGTFEQYF

v_call: TRBV7-8
j_call: TRBJ2-3
cdr3_aa: CASRTSGAFTDTQYF

v_call: TRBV15
j_call: TRBJ1-2
cdr3_aa: CATSSEATTGSYGYTF

v_call: TRBV9
j_call: TRBJ1-1
cdr3_aa: CASSERWGATEAFF